Listed here are 13 T cell receptor beta chains from one sample, sequenced in a study of Graves' ophthalmopathy and Graves' hyperthyroidism. RNA transcripts served as template for amplifying TCR beta CDR3 sequences. HTBI primers primed a first-round RT-PCR, and a second-round multiplex PCR followed. TCRdb reprocessed the multiplex PCR reads via MiXCR and lists one record per CDR3 protein. Among 500,000 to 700,000 distinct CDR3 sequences listed, approximately 37% were seen once. The sequencing sample was made of peripheral blood or thyroid tissue (not recorded which). Receptor source: an adult man with Graves' hyperthyroidism.

The rearrangement links TRBV5-1 to TRBJ1-2, with TRBD1 matching over 7 bases. CDR3 length: 15 residues. The ends lost 4 bases at V and 3 bases at J; junction bases unmatched: 9. The germline CDR1 and CDR2 sequences are SGHRS and YFSETQ. For the CDR3, the DNA is TGCGCCAGCAGCGGGCCGGACAGGCTCGACTATGGCTACACCTTC. It encodes CASSGPDRLDYGYTF.

This clonotype showed up many times. This chain joins TRBV19 and TRBJ1-5, with a weak D call TRBD1 (6 bases). Trimming took off 4 bases at V and 0 bases at J, with 19 bases between the two ends. The length of the CDR3 is 18 residues. Germline assignment: CDR1 LNHDA and CDR2 SQIVND (reference sequence). The CDR3 spells CASSTGGWTKNSNQPQHF. DNA of the CDR3: TGTGCCAGTAGTACGGGGGGCTGGACAAAGAATAGCAATCAGCCCCAGCATTTT.

CDR3 protein: CASSGSGDEQFF. The CDR3 coding sequence is TGTGCCAGCAGCGGAAGCGGGGACGAGCAGTTCTTC. The V and J genes are TRBV7-9 and TRBJ2-7; 7 bases are shared with TRBD2. The J call is uncertain, as TRBJ2-1 better fits the DNA end. This CDR3 region has 12 residues. Per the germline V gene, CDR1 is SEHNR and CDR2 is FQNEAQ (reference sequence).

As for this clonotype: A clone one base away is much larger, so this may be a read error. This rearrangement joins TRBV7-6 to TRBJ2-7; TRBD2 might be the D (6 bases). V was cut by 1 base and J by 6 bases, with 7 bases left in between. The germline V gene encodes CDR1 SGHVS and CDR2 FNYEAQ. The CDR3 covers 12 residues. CDR3 region: CASSLVAAEQYF. CDR3 DNA: TGTGCCAGCAGCTTAGTAGCGGCCGAGCAGTACTTC.

The chain joins TRBV20-1 to TRBJ2-7; 10 bases line up with TRBD1. Unmatched junction bases numbered 17, after V lost 0 bases and J lost 3 bases. CDR1 and CDR2 from the germline V gene are DFQATT and SNEGSKA (reference sequence). This CDR3 has 19 amino acids. In nucleotides, the CDR3 is TGCAGTGCTAGAGAGGGTCCGGGACAGGGGACCCCTTTAAGCTACGAGCAGTACTTC. Its protein is CSAREGPGQGTPLSYEQYF.

As for this clonotype: It may be a read error: a sequence one base away is much more abundant. The V and J genes are TRBV7-2 and TRBJ2-7; D is uncertain. The CDR3 sequence is 15 residues long. Per the germline V gene, CDR1 is SGHTA and CDR2 is FQGNSA. In nucleotides, the CDR3 is TGTGCCAGCAGCTCCGATCGGGCTTCCTACAATGAGCAGCTCTTC. Its translation is CASSSDRASYNEQLF.

This clonotype was detected a few times. The chain links TRBV5-1 to TRBJ1-4; possible D gene TRBD1, 5 bases. With 0 bases removed from V and 8 bases from J, the gap between germline ends came to 14 bases. Germline lookup yields CDR1 SGHRS and CDR2 YFSETQ. The CDR3 spans 15 residues. The CDR3: CASSLAGTAKEKLFF. The DNA of the CDR3 is TGCGCCAGCAGCTTGGCCGGGACCGCCAAAGAAAAACTGTTTTTT.

CDR3 residues: CSVAVSSFGVGGNTIYF. In DNA form, the CDR3 reads TGCAGCGTTGCGGTGTCCTCTTTTGGAGTTGGCGGAAACACCATATATTTT. This chain connects TRBV29-1 to TRBJ1-3; no reliable D call. The V end was cut by 4 bases, the J end by 4 bases, with 23 bases between. CDR3 length: 17 residues. The germline gives CDR1 SQVTM, CDR2 ANQGSEA.

This clonotype was detected only a few times. This chain connects TRBV9 to TRBJ1-2; 9 nucleotides align to TRBD1. CDR1 and CDR2 (germline): SGDLS, YYNGEE. The V gene end was trimmed by 7 bases and the J gene end by 3 bases; junction bases not matched to a gene: 16. The CDR3 totals 17 residues. As DNA, the CDR3 is TGTGCCAGCTCACCCTACTACGGGACAGGGTTCGACTATGGCTACACCTTC. It is translated as CASSPYYGTGFDYGYTF.

This clonotype was observed many times. In DNA form, the CDR3 reads TGTGCCAGCAGCGCAGGGTCACGCGAGCAGTACTTC. It codes for CASSAGSREQYF. The rearrangement uses TRBV12-3 or TRBV12-4 and TRBJ2-7; the D gene is possibly TRBD1 (5 bases). The CDR3 has 12 amino acids. V lost 6 bases, J lost 6 bases, and 12 bases lay in between.

With regard to this clonotype: A much larger clone is a single base away; this may be a read error. This chain joins TRBV15 and TRBJ1-1; D is uncertain. CDR1 is LNHNV and CDR2 is YYDKDF in the germline V gene (reference sequence). This CDR3 region has 13 residues. CDR3 DNA: TGTGCCACCACTCCGTATGGGAACTCTGAAGCTTTCTTT. Amino acid sequence: CATTPYGNSEAFF.

This clonotype was counted at least ten times. One end of the junction does not line up with germline, which may come from a read error. This chain joins TRBV25-1 and TRBJ2-7; D remains ambiguous. This CDR3 has 14 amino acids. CDR1 is MGHDK, CDR2 SYGVNS, per germline. In nucleotides, the CDR3 is TGCGCCAGCAGCCACCCGGTCCCCGGGTACGAGCAGTACTTC. Protein: CASSHPVPGYEQYF.

This sequence joins TRBV2 and TRBJ1-1; a possible D gene is TRBD1 (5 bases). The CDR3 contains 11 residues. V shed 1 base and J shed 11 bases, with 8 bases lying between them. Germline V lookup: CDR1 SNHLY, CDR2 FYNNEI. The CDR3 bases are TGTGCCAGCAGTGAAGGGGGGTGGGCTTTCTTT. Translation gives CASSEGGWAFF.